The subject of this entry is one T cell receptor (beta chain). CDR3 length: 16 amino acids. The J segment lost 9 bases and the V segment lost 0 bases, leaving 8 bases of the junction unmatched. Germline-derived CDR1 and CDR2 are KGHDR and SFDVKD. The data are from a study of blood T cells in healthy people across ages. The use of a sample-barcoded 5' primer and a J-beta primer mix characterized a second PCR of roughly 7 to 11 cycles. A single record per CDR3 protein comes from TCRdb applying MiXCR to the 5' RACE reads. The sample records around 710,000 distinct CDR3 sequences, roughly 45% being singletons.

V and J are TRBV24-1 and TRBJ2-1, with TRBD2 matching 9 bases. Sequencing was done on a sample of blood. The sequence was collected from a woman aged 55-69 years in good health. The CDR3 here is CATSDLNGRGGAEQFF. CDR3 nucleotide sequence: TGTGCCACCAGTGATTTGAATGGGCGGGGGGGGGCTGAGCAGTTCTTC.